This T cell receptor beta chain was sequenced in a study of blood T cell repertoires in COVID-19. Study summary: From the United States, Italy and Spain came samples of acute and convalescent COVID-19. From T cells, B-cell-depleted T cells, or PBMCs came the material, which was cDNA or gDNA.

In the original processing: Scientists estimated how many nucleated cells there were by amplifying reference gene primers. Clones were sequenced by immunoSEQ multiplex PCR, and TCRdb holds only the in-frame ones, with some missing. The DNA gave D and trimming, while V, J and clone size come from that table. In the table there are tens of thousands of clones, 80% of which are singletons. What was sequenced was peripheral blood. This sequence originates from a woman aged 80 or over with acute or convalescent COVID-19.

Here the CDR3 reads CASSTDRASYNEQFF. The CDR3 DNA sequence: TGTGCCAGCAGCACGGACAGGGCTTCCTACAATGAGCAGTTCTTC. The chain uses TRBV7-3 and TRBJ2-1, with 8 bases aligning to TRBD1. V was pared by 5 bases and J by 1 base, with 4 bases of the junction left unmatched. Germline assignment: CDR1 SGHTA and CDR2 FQGTGA. CDR3 length: 15 amino acids.